This T cell receptor (beta chain) was recorded in a study of blood T cell repertoires in COVID-19. Study summary: COVID-19 samples, acute and convalescent, were from the United States, Italy and Spain. PBMCs, B-cell-depleted T cells, or T cells were the source of the cDNA or gDNA that made up the material.

Original processing notes: Reference gene primers were amplified, and this amplification served to estimate nucleated cell counts. TCRdb keeps only in-frame clones here, not all; method: immunoSEQ multiplex PCR. V, J and clone size are taken as reported in that table, and D and trimming were inferred from the DNA itself. The sample lists 81,000 or so clones; about 92% were seen once. The table lists this clone with a count of one. Germline V CDR1 and CDR2: MNHNY, SVGAGI (reference sequence). V trimming: 5 bases; J trimming: 6 bases; junction bases outside the gene matches: 20. The CDR3 consists of 18 residues.

Sequenced material: peripheral blood. The V and J genes are TRBV6-6 and TRBJ2-7; 9 bases line up with TRBD1. The receptor's source is a woman aged 60 to 75 with active COVID-19. In DNA form, the CDR3 reads TGTGCCAGCAGTCCCCCGGGACAGGGTGATCGCATCGGGGGCGAGCAGTACTTC. It is translated as CASSPPGQGDRIGGEQYF.